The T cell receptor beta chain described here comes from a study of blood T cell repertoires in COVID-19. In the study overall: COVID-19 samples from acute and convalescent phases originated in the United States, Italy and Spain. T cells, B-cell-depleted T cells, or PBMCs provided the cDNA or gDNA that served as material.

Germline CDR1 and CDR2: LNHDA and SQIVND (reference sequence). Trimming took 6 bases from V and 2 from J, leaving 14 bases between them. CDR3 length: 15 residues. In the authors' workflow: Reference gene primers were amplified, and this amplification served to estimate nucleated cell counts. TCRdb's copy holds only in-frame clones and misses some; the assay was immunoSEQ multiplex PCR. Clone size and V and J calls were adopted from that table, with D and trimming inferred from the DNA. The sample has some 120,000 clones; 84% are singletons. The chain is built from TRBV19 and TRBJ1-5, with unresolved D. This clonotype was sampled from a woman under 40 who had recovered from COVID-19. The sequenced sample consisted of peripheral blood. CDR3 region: CASSWTGMGNQPQHF. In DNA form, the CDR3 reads TGTGCCAGTAGCTGGACCGGGATGGGCAATCAGCCCCAGCATTTT. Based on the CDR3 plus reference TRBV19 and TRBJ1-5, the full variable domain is DGGITQSPKYLFRKEGQNVTLSCEQNLNHDAMYWYRQDPGQGLRLIYYSQIVNDFQKGDIAEGYSVSREKKESFPLTVTSAQKNPTAFYLCASSWTGMGNQPQHFGDGTRLSIL.